This T cell receptor (beta chain) comes out of a study of blood T cells in healthy people across ages. Combining a sample-barcoded 5' primer with a J-beta primer mix, a second PCR ran for about 7 to 11 cycles. No fewer than 3 million CDR3-containing paired-end reads came from each sample. TCRdb fed the 5' RACE reads into MiXCR, producing one record per CDR3 protein. The data show about 1.5 million distinct CDR3 sequences, approximately 43% seen once. With 11 bases clipped from V and 0 bases from J, the junction kept 13 bases outside the gene matches. The germline V gene encodes CDR1 SEHNR and CDR2 FQNEAQ (reference sequence). The CDR3 sequence is 17 residues long. This clonotype has more than one count but fewer than ten.

Material for sequencing was blood. The rearrangement uses TRBV7-9 and TRBJ2-6; 7 bases are a match to TRBD1. The TCR was taken from a woman between 18 and 29 years old in good health. This CDR3 is CAVPGQSFPSGANVLTF. CDR3 nucleotide sequence: TGTGCCGTACCGGGACAGAGTTTCCCCTCTGGGGCCAACGTCCTGACTTTC.